The sequence of this T cell receptor beta chain was determined in a study of cytotoxic CD8 clonotypes in ibrutinib-treated CLL. About the study: Partial response occurred in roughly 25 patients and complete response in 2; at median about 70 months, approximately 14 remained remitted and approximately 12 progressed.

This clone was seen a few times. What it binds is not known. Additional DNA sequences in this sample encode the identical CDR3. Findings and limits, study-wide: Once treatment began, public clonotypes, which were uncommon, contracted or stayed stable. The clonality went up when patients responded to ibrutinib and dropped back toward baseline at progression.

With cryopreserved PBMCs as the source, roughly 2 micrograms of genomic DNA went to TCR beta libraries. The CDR3 loop spans 14 amino acids. The V end lost 2 bases, the J end lost 0 bases, and 7 bases lay between the germline ends. The germline CDR1 and CDR2 sequences are MNHEY and SVGAGI. Generated by immunoSEQ multiplex PCR, the TCRdb table keeps only in-frame clones and is missing some. The sample carries 200,000 or so clones, around 75% recorded once. This rearrangement joins TRBV6-5 to TRBJ1-1, with D tentatively TRBD1 (6 bases). Specimen: PBMCs, collected after 12 months of ibrutinib treatment. The receptor was isolated from a human donor with chronic lymphocytic leukemia. The CDR3 is CASSYGGLNTEAFF. The CDR3 bases are TGTGCCAGCAGTTACGGGGGGCTGAACACTGAAGCTTTCTTT.